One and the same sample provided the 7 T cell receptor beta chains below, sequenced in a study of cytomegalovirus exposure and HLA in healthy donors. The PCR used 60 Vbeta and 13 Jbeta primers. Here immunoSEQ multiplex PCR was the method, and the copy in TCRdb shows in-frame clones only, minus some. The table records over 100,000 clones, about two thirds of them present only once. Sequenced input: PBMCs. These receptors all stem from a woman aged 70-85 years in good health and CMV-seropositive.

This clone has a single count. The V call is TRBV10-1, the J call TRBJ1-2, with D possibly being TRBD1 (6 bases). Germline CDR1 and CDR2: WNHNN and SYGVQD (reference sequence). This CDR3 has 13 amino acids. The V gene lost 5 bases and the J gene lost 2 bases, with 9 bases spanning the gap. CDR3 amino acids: CASSSDSNYGYTF. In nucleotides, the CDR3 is TGCGCCAGCAGTTCGGACAGCAACTATGGCTACACCTTC.

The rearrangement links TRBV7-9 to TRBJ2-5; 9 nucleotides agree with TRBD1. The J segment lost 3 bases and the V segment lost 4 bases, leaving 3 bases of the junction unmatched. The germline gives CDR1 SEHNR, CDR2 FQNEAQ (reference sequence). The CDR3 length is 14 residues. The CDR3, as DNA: TGTGCCAGCAGCTCGGACAGGGGAGAAGAGACCCAGTACTTC. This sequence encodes CASSSDRGEETQYF.

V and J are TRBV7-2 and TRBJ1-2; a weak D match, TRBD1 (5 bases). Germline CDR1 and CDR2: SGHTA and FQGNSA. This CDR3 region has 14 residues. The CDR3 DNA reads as TGTGCAACTCGGCCGGGGGGGGTTAACTATGGCTACACCTTC. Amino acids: CATRPGGVNYGYTF.

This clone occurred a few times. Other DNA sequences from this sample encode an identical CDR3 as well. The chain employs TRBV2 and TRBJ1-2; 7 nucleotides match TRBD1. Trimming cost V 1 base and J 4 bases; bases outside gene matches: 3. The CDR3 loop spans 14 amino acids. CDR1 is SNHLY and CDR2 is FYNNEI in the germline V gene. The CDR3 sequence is CASSEVGGAYGYTF. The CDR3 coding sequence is TGTGCCAGCAGTGAAGTAGGGGGCGCCTATGGCTACACCTTC.

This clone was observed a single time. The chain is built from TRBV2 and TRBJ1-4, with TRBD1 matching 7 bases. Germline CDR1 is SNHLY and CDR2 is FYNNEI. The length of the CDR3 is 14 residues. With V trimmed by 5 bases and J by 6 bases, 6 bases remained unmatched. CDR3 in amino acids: CASSFRGSDEKLFF. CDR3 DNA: TGTGCCAGCAGTTTCAGGGGGTCGGATGAAAAACTGTTTTTT. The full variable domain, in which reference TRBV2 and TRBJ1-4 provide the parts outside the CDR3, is EPEVTQTPSHQVTQMGQEVILRCVPISNHLYFYWYRQILGQKVEFLVSFYNNEISEKSEIFDDQFSVERPDGSNFTLKIRSTKLEDSAMYFCASSFRGSDEKLFFGSGTQLSVL.

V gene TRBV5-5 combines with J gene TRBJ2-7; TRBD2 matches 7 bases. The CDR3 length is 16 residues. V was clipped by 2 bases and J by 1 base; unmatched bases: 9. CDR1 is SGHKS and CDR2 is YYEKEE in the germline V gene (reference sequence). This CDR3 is CASSFSRPGGSYEQYF. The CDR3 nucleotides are TGTGCCAGCAGCTTCAGTAGGCCGGGGGGATCCTACGAGCAGTACTTC.

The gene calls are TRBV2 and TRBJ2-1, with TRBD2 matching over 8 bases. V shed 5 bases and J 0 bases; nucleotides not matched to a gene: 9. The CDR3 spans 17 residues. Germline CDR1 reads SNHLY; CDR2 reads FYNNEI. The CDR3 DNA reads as TGTGCCAGCAGTAAACCGCCGGGAGGGAGCTCCTACAATGAGCAGTTCTTC. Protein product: CASSKPPGGSSYNEQFF.